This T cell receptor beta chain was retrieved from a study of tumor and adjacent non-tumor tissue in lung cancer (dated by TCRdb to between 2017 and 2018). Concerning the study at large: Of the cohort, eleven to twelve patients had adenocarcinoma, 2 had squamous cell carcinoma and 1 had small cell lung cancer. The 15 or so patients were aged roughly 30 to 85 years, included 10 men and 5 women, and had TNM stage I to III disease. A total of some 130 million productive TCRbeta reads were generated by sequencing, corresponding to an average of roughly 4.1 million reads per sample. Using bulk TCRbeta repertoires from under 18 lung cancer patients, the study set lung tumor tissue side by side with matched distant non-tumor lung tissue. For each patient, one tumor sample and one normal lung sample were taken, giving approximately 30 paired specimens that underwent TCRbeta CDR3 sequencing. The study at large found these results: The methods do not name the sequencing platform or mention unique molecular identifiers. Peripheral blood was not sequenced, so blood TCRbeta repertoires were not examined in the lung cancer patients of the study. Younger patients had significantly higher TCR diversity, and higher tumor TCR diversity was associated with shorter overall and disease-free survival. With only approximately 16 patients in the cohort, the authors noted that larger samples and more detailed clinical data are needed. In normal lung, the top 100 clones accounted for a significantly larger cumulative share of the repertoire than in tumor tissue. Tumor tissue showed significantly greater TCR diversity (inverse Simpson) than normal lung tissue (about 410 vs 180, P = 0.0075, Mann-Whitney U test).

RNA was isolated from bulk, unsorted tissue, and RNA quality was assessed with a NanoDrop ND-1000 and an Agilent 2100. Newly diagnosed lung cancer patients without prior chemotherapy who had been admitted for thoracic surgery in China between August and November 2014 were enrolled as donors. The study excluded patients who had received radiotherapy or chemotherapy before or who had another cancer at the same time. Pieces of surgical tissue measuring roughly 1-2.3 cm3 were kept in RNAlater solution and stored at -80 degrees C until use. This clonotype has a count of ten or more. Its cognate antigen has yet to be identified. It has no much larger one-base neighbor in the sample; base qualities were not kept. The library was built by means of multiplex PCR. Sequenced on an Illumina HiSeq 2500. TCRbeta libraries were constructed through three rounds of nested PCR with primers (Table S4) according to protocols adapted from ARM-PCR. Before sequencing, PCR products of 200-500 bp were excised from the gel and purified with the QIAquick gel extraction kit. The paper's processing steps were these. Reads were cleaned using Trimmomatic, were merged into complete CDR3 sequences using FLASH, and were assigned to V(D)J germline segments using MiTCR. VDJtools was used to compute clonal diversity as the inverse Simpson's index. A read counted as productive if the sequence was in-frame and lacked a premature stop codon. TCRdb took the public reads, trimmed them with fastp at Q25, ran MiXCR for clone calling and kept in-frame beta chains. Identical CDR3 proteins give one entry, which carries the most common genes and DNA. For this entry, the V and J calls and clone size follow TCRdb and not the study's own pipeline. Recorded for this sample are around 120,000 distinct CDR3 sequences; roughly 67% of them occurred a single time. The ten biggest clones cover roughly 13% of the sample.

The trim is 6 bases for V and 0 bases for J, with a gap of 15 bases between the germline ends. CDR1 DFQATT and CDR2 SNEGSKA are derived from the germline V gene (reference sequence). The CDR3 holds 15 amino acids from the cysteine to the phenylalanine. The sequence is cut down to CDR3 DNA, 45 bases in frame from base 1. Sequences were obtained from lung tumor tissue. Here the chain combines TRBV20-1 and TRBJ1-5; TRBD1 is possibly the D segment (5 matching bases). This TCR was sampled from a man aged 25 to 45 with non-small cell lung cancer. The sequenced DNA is TGCAGTGCCGACCCCGACAGACATAGCAATCAGCCCCAGCATTTT. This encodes CSADPDRHSNQPQHF.